This T cell receptor (beta chain) was observed in a study of Graves' ophthalmopathy and Graves' hyperthyroidism. This clonotype was detected only a few times. CDR3 length equals 16 residues. In germline, CDR1 is SEHNR, CDR2 FQNEAQ (reference sequence). Trimming pared 5 bases from V and 5 bases from J, leaving 22 bases between. RNA transcripts provided the template for amplifying TCR beta CDR3 regions. RT-PCR was first run with HTBI primers, then multiplex PCR in a second round. One entry per CDR3 protein results from TCRdb running MiXCR on the multiplex PCR reads. The sample lists more than 1,000,000 distinct CDR3 sequences, 36% occurring once.

The rearrangement joins TRBV7-9 to TRBJ2-7; D may be TRBD2 (6 bases). Material for sequencing was peripheral blood or thyroid tissue (not recorded which). This clonotype originated in an adult man with Graves' hyperthyroidism. In nucleotides, the CDR3 is TGTGCCAGCAGCCCCCTCCGAAGGGTTCGGGAGCACGAGCAGTACTTC. Amino acid sequence: CASSPLRRVREHEQYF. The whole variable domain, filled in from reference TRBV7-9 and TRBJ2-7, reads DTGVSQNPRHKITKRGQNVTFRCDPISEHNRLYWYRQTLGQGPEFLTYFQNEAQLEKSRLLSDRFSAERPKGSFSTLEIQRTEQGDSAMYLCASSPLRRVREHEQYFGPGTRLTVT.